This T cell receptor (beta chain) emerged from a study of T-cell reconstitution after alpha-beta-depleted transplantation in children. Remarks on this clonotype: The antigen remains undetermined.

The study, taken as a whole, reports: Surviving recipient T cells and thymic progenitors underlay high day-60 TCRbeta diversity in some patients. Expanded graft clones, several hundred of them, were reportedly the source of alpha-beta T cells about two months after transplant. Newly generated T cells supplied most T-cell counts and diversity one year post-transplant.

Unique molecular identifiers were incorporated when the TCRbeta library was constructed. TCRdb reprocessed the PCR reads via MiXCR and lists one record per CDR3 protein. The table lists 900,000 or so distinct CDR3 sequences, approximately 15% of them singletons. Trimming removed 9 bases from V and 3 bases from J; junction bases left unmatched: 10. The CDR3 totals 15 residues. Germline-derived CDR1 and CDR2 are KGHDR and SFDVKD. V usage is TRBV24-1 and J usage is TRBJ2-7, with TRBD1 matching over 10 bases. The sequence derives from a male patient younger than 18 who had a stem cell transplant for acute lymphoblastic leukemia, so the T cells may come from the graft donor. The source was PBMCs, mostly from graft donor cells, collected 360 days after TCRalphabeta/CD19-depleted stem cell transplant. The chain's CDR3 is CATRERTGGYYEQYF. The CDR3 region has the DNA TGTGCCACCCGCGAGAGGACAGGGGGTTACTACGAGCAGTACTTC.